One and the same sample provided the 13 T cell receptor beta chains below, sequenced in a study of blood T cell repertoires in COVID-19 (dated by TCRdb to about 2020). Preparation of the library involved the immunoSEQ multiplex PCR assay. What TCRdb holds here is the immuneACCESS table cut down to in-frame rearrangements. Part of the clones is not present; checked against another copy, under half of the missing clones reflect an unresolved V gene, and the others are unexplained. Present in this sample are about 170,000 clones, around 84% of which were seen just once. In total, the top ten clones hold about 3.3% of the sample. Material: peripheral blood. Source of these receptors: a human donor with acute or convalescent COVID-19. The donor label of this sample is uncertain.

The chain links TRBV7-9 to TRBJ1-2; no clear D gene. V lost 1 base to trimming and J lost 0 bases, with 6 bases between them. The CDR3 contains 14 residues. Per the germline V gene, CDR1 is SEHNR and CDR2 is FQNEAQ (reference sequence). CDR3 amino acids: CASSLDLANYGYTF. The DNA for the CDR3 is TGTGCCAGCAGCTTAGATTTAGCTAACTATGGCTACACCTTC.

J is TRBJ2-3 and V is TRBV5-4; TRBD2 matches 7 bases. The CDR3 runs 16 residues. V gave up 4 bases and J gave up 2 bases; unmatched junction bases: 10. Germline CDR1 and CDR2: SGHNT and YYREEE (reference sequence). The CDR3 protein is CASSLGVAGPTDTQYF. In nucleotides, the CDR3 is TGTGCCAGCAGCCTCGGGGTAGCGGGCCCCACAGATACGCAGTATTTT.

V and J are TRBV7-9 and TRBJ1-3; D remains ambiguous. The CDR3 sequence is 13 residues long. Germline V CDR1 and CDR2: SEHNR, FQNEAQ (reference sequence). V lost 4 bases and J 0 bases, leaving 4 bases between the germline ends. The CDR3 region has the DNA TGTGCCAGCAGCTCAGTCTCTGGAAACACCATATATTTT. Its protein product is CASSSVSGNTIYF.

CDR3 sequence reads: CSANEPGGYTF. In DNA form, the CDR3 reads TGCAGTGCTAATGAACCAGGGGGCTACACCTTC. The V gene is TRBV20-1, the J gene TRBJ1-2; tentative D call: TRBD1 (5 bases). The CDR3 extends over 11 amino acids. CDR1 is DFQATT and CDR2 is SNEGSKA in the germline V gene (reference sequence). The germline V and J ends were trimmed by 4 bases and 8 bases, with 11 bases remaining between them.

The rearrangement joins TRBV12-3 or TRBV12-4 to TRBJ1-2; no reliable D call. The V and J ends lost 2 bases and 4 bases respectively, with 5 bases between them. The CDR3 is 12 amino acids. The CDR3 nucleotides read TGTGCCAGCAGTTTATCTTCCTATGGCTACACCTTC. This gives the protein CASSLSSYGYTF.

The rearrangement joins TRBV7-9 to TRBJ1-4; 7 bases align to TRBD1. CDR1 is SEHNR, CDR2 FQNEAQ, per germline (reference sequence). Losses at the gene ends were 5 bases for V and 8 bases for J; bases not matched to a gene: 8. The CDR3 sequence is 14 residues long. The CDR3 DNA follows: TGTGCCAGCAGCATTCCGGGACAGCTAGAAAAACTGTTTTTT. It is translated as CASSIPGQLEKLFF.

The V call is TRBV6-6, the J call TRBJ2-5; D not resolved. Germline CDR1 and CDR2: MNHNY and SVGAGI (reference sequence). The V and J ends lost 5 bases and 2 bases respectively, with 9 bases between them. The CDR3 sequence is 13 residues long. The CDR3 is CASSPPRQETQYF. DNA for the CDR3: TGTGCCAGCAGTCCCCCCAGGCAAGAGACCCAGTACTTC.

The gene calls are TRBV5-4 and TRBJ1-1; 7 nucleotides align to TRBD1. J gave up 3 bases and V 6 bases, and 8 bases lay outside the gene matches. The CDR3 is 14 residues long. Germline CDR1 is SGHNT and CDR2 is YYREEE (reference sequence). CDR3 nucleotides: TGTGCCAGCACCCGACAGGGCCCCTACACTGAAGCTTTCTTT. Its protein is CASTRQGPYTEAFF.

The chain joins TRBV7-2 to TRBJ1-2; 8 bases match TRBD1. Germline trimming cut 2 bases from V and 4 bases from J; bases unmatched to any gene: 9. Germline V CDR1 and CDR2: SGHTA, FQGNSA. The CDR3 runs to 16 residues. The DNA of the CDR3 is TGTGCCAGCAGCTTAACCGGGACAGGAGCCACCTATGGCTACACCTTC. This sequence encodes CASSLTGTGATYGYTF.

The gene calls are TRBV6-5 and TRBJ2-5; D not resolved. The germline V gene encodes CDR1 MNHEY and CDR2 SVGAGI. This CDR3 contains 11 residues. V gave up 8 bases and J gave up 5 bases, with 9 bases separating them. The CDR3 nucleotides are TGTGCCAGCCGTCGTAGTGAGACCCAGTACTTC. Protein product: CASRRSETQYF.

The chain employs TRBV28 and TRBJ1-6; D may be TRBD1 (6 bases). This CDR3 is built from 19 residues. Trimming took 6 bases from V and 4 from J, leaving 25 bases between them. Germline V gives CDR1 MDHEN, CDR2 SYDVKM. The CDR3 sequence is CASSRTPRGITIYNSPLHF. The CDR3 region has the DNA TGTGCCAGCAGCCGAACACCAAGGGGGATTACAATATATAATTCACCCCTCCACTTT.

Only a few counts were recorded for this clone. The genes are TRBV18 and TRBJ1-4, with TRBD1 identical over 7 bases. Germline values: CDR1 KGHSH, CDR2 LQKENI. The CDR3 has 15 amino acids. V lost 2 bases, J lost 5 bases, and 5 bases stayed unmatched. The DNA for the CDR3 is TGTGCCAGCTCACCATCGGCAGGGGGAAATGAAAAACTGTTTTTT. Its translation: CASSPSAGGNEKLFF.

V gene TRBV24-1 combines with J gene TRBJ2-3; 16 bases match TRBD2. From germline, CDR1 is KGHDR and CDR2 SFDVKD. Unmatched junction bases numbered 12, after V lost 6 bases and J lost 4 bases. The CDR3 has 19 residues. This CDR3 reads CATSYAGTSGGAGPDTQYF. The CDR3 nucleotides are TGTGCCACCAGTTACGCCGGGACTAGCGGGGGGGCCGGCCCAGATACGCAGTATTTT.